This paragraph covers one T cell receptor beta chain sequence. Its antigen is currently not known. Within one base of it there is no much larger clone, and no base qualities were kept. This sample is part of a study of cytomegalovirus exposure and HLA in healthy donors (dated by TCRdb to about 2017). In the study overall: An earlier analysis of more than 550 of the donors reported 250 to 350 Gb of sequence data and around 100 million unique TCR beta sequences obtained from about 200 million T cells. The later analysis used no new phenotypic data to find candidate immune exposures, relying instead on TCR beta sequences and their occurrence across donors. HLA typing covered class I and class II loci at four-digit resolution. Of the 398 genotyped donors, approximately 83% fell in the genetic ancestry cluster associated with self-reported Caucasian donors. To predict cytomegalovirus infection status, the study brought together high-throughput TCR immunosequencing, statistical association of individual TCRs with disease status, and machine learning. An earlier analysis of some 500 of the donors applied high-throughput TCR beta sequencing to assess whether each TCR beta V gene segment acted as functional or pseudogenic. A separate validation cohort of more than 100 different subjects was used in addition to the approximately 670-subject first cohort. Across 398 genotyped donors of the cohort, an average of roughly 250,000 unique TCR beta nucleotide sequences per donor were sequenced, and approximately 19% of those sequences were non-productive. A later analysis re-analyzed previously published TCR beta repertoires from roughly 630 donors and added high-resolution HLA genotyping to study TCR occurrence patterns. All discovery cohort repertoires had been generated using a single sequencing platform. The number of donors typed differed by locus, with 629-630 for A, B, C, DRB1 and DQB1, roughly 550 for DQA1, nearly 610 for DPA1, and some 440 for DPB1. The study aimed to test whether cataloging public T cell receptors could reveal signatures of past pathogen exposure. A later genetic analysis took genome-wide SNP genotypes for about 55% of the 666 donors and used that subset as a discovery cohort. The study profiled the T cell repertoires of around 700 subjects by immunosequencing and related them to cytomegalovirus serostatus. Alongside the repertoire data, information on donor age, sex, ethnicity and CMV serostatus was compiled. Because of strong linkage in the cohort, roughly five DR-DQ haplotypes were treated as single units for association and clustering. An early release that covered some 640 HLA-typed donors contained about 290 gigabases of sequencing data and about 93 million unique TCR sequences. Study-wide findings and limitations: In an earlier analysis of approximately 600 of the donors, most TCR beta V segments were observed in productive rearrangements about 87% or about 30% of the time, broadly matching IMGT annotations. Because HLA typing was unavailable for some donors at each locus, only the typed subset was used in association tests. A few of the identified cytomegalovirus-associated TCR beta chains were confirmed in vitro to be specific for cytomegalovirus antigens. A total of fewer than 200 TCR beta chains were listed by the study as associated with cytomegalovirus. The authors suggested that the approach could potentially be extended to other disease states and immunological phenotypes. Assigning TCR associations to individual alleles was difficult when HLA alleles, especially DR and DQ, strongly co-occurred. In a later analysis, several top co-occurrence clusters were reported to appear linked to parvovirus B19, influenza, CMV and Epstein-Barr virus. A further reported finding was that TCR beta sequences accurately predicted the HLA-A and HLA-B alleles for most subjects in the first cohort. Compared with equally common non-associated chains, HLA-associated TCR beta chains in a later analysis were more clonally expanded and had lower generation probabilities. An association between a missense DCLRE1C variant and V-gene and J-gene trimming of TCR beta chains was found in a later genetic analysis and replicated in an independent cohort. Correlated functional status among segregating V segments might be attributable to linkage disequilibrium, but an unknown experimental factor could not be ruled out. A later analysis found that TCR association rates varied across HLA loci, with DRB1 alleles showing the most associated TCRs and HLA-C alleles the fewest. Roughly uniform sequencing depth across donors was assumed in presence/absence analyses, although this assumption may not hold. The sequencing pipeline was judged likely to have produced a cluster of highly shared sequence variants as a technical artifact. Cytomegalovirus status was reported to be diagnosed by the classifier with high specificity and sensitivity in both the original and validation cohorts. Only TCR beta chains were sequenced in this cohort, and the absence of alpha or paired-chain data limited detectable features. At a false discovery rate of 0.05, a later analysis linked roughly 17,000 TCR beta sequences to specific HLA alleles. According to a later analysis, most CMV-associated TCR beta chains appeared to be HLA-restricted, and the HLA associations seemed to be driven largely by CMV exposure. For the cohort, immune exposure information was limited to CMV serostatus. While some public TCRs were present in many individuals, most TCR sequences turned up only very rarely across donors. Some IMGT-functional V segments, including TRBV6-2 and TRBV6-3, could not be distinguished by the 87-base-pair reads and were therefore excluded. Because counts were too low, seventeen rarely observed V segments, including chromosome 9 orphons, were excluded from the earlier analysis of 587 of the donors. In a later genetic analysis, fewer N-insertions in productive TCRs were reported among donors in an Asian-associated ancestry cluster than the roughly 710-donor mean.

Libraries were constructed by the immunoSEQ multiplex PCR assay. A mixture of 60 forward primers for TCR Vbeta segments and 13 reverse primers for TCR Jbeta segments was used in the multiplex PCR. The CDR3 region of rearranged TCR beta genes was amplified from genomic DNA by a multiplex PCR assay. The amplified TCR beta libraries were sequenced on the Illumina HiSeq System as 87-base-pair reads. From the authors' description of their analysis: In a later analysis, around 80 million unique TCR beta chains were counted across the 666 repertoires, and about 10 million of these chains were shared by at least two donors. To remove PCR and sequencing errors, raw reads were error-corrected and collapsed into unique sequences using a nearest-neighbor algorithm that merged closely related sequences. V, D and J gene segments were assigned by aligning CDR3 sequences to IMGT reference sequences. For a sequence to be retained, a match of at least six nucleotides was required to both a V gene segment and a J gene segment. A rearrangement counted as productive if the CDR3 had no stop codons and remained in frame with V and J, and every other rearrangement counted as non-productive. Following IMGT convention, CDR3 was defined as the stretch from the second conserved V-encoded cysteine up to the conserved J-encoded phenylalanine. The earlier analysis of roughly 590 of the donors excluded sequences that lacked an unambiguous match to a single V gene segment. In an earlier analysis of several hundred of the donors, V segments were called functional above 56.7% productive rearrangements and were called segregating when the between-donor standard deviation exceeded 5%. A statistical classification framework was developed to diagnose cytomegalovirus status using the catalog of TCR beta chain sequences. A later analysis assigned V and J genes by comparing TCR nucleotide sequences with IMGT/GENE-DB human TR gene sequences. A later analysis assigned CDR3 sequences and most-parsimonious VDJ recombination scenarios with the TCRdist pipeline. In a later analysis, each TCR beta chain was defined by its CDR3 amino acid sequence together with its V-gene family, and reads lacking a unique V-gene family were excluded. In a later analysis, 500 to 650 highly shared, low-generation-probability nucleotide sequences were removed to address suspected cross-contamination and a sequencing artifact. In a later analysis, a clonal expansion index for each public chain was calculated from normalized within-repertoire ranks of inferred template counts. A later analysis computed generation probabilities with a VDJ recombination model fitted to out-of-frame rearrangements, and checked the results against IGoR. A later analysis scored TCR-TCR, TCR-HLA and TCR-CMV co-occurrence with hypergeometric tests, applying a repertoire-size bias correction to TCR pairs. A later analysis estimated false discovery rates by permuting HLA or CMV assignments 20 times. A later analysis grouped co-occurring TCRs with DBSCAN, adding TCRdist sequence similarity when clustering within HLA-allele-positive subsets. For co-occurrence clustering, repertoires with fewer than 30,000 or more than 120,000 public chains were excluded, along with roughly five repertoires with anomalous nucleotide sharing. What TCRdb holds here is the immuneACCESS table cut down to in-frame rearrangements. Part of the clones is not present; checked against another copy, under half of the missing clones reflect an unresolved V gene, and the others are unexplained. D and trimming were read from the DNA, whereas the V and J calls and clone size are those reported in that table. The sample has more than 150,000 clones on record, 70% to 90% of them singletons. The ten largest clones add up to 9.3% of the sample.

The cohort was made up of 666 healthy bone marrow donors. All cohort members were sampled while nominally healthy, although unrecorded immune exposures were likely present. The donor tested CMV seropositive and was one of the 289 seropositive cohort members. A peripheral blood sample was collected from each donor, and TCR beta sequencing was performed on peripheral blood mononuclear cells. The Qiagen DNeasy Blood Extraction Kit was used to extract genomic DNA from the blood cell samples. The CDR3 covers 15 residues, taking in both the cysteine and the phenylalanine. The only DNA kept is the CDR3, 45 bases in frame from the first base. V is shortened by 0 bases, J by 4 bases, and the region joining them spans 12 bases. The germline V gene gives CDR1 as SGHRS and CDR2 as YFSETQ.

Sequenced material: PBMCs. This receptor was identified in a man between 18 and 35 years old in good health and CMV-seropositive. The chain links TRBV5-1 with TRBJ2-3; no D gene can be assigned with confidence. The DNA is as follows: TGCGCCAGCAGCTTGGCCCTTCCGAGTGCAGATACGCAGTATTTT. This translates into CASSLALPSADTQYF.